This TCR beta chain was sequenced in a study of T cells in Graves' hyperthyroidism and ophthalmopathy. Study-level points and caveats: Model output signaled ophthalmopathy a median about 6.3 months ahead of onset.

The CDR3 has 16 amino acids. Germline V CDR1 and CDR2: SGHNT, YENEEA. Unmatched junction bases numbered 7, after V lost 1 base and J lost 5 bases. Hyperthyroidism, newly diagnosed and lasting under 2 months, affected patients aged 18 to 65. PBMCs were sourced from more than 9 ml fresh peripheral blood. In this sample, this clonotype turned up many times. Its target is not known. Amplification targeted TCR beta CDR3 regions from RNA transcripts. The study used the HTBI primer set for a first-round RT-PCR of the TCR CDR3. TCRdb re-called the multiplex PCR reads through MiXCR, storing one row per CDR3 protein. The sample contains 250,000 to 300,000 distinct CDR3 sequences, 13% of which appear only once.

The V call is TRBV11-3, the J call TRBJ2-1; 8 bases fit TRBD2. The clonotype was recovered from a woman aged 30 to 39 with Graves' hyperthyroidism that later progressed to Graves' ophthalmopathy. Sequencing used blood. The DNA of the CDR3 is TGTGCCAGCAGCTTAGCGGGAGGGCCCTTGGACAATGAGCAGTTCTTC. It codes for CASSLAGGPLDNEQFF.